Shown below are 32 T cell receptor beta chains from a single sample sequenced in a study of T cells in tuberculosis. TCRdb's copy holds only in-frame clones and misses some; the assay was immunoSEQ multiplex PCR. This table holds about 59,000 clones, about 86% found once. Sorting used thawed, overnight-rested PBMC stained with anti-CD3, a viability dye and GMM-loaded CD1B tetramer. The lipid loaded on the CD1B tetramers was C32 glucose monomycolate from Rhodococcus equi. Sequenced sample: CD1b-GMM tetramer-negative cells sorted from PBMCs. The receptors originated from an adult woman with latent tuberculosis.

V and J are TRBV25-1 and TRBJ1-2; D is undetermined. CDR1 and CDR2 from the germline V gene are MGHDK and SYGVNS. The CDR3 length is 14 residues. The ends were cut back, 3 bases at V and 5 bases at J, with 13 bases in the middle. CDR3: CASSERWAQYGYTF. For the CDR3, the DNA is TGTGCCAGCAGTGAGCGATGGGCCCAGTATGGCTACACCTTC.

The genes are TRBV13 and TRBJ2-6, with D maybe TRBD1 (6 bases). Trimming cost V 2 bases and J 4 bases, with 9 bases left between them. The CDR3 extends over 15 amino acids. Germline assignment: CDR1 PRHDT and CDR2 FYEKMQ (reference sequence). The CDR3 coding sequence is TGTGCCAGCAGCTTACAGGGGCCAGGGGCCAACGTCCTGACTTTC. It is translated as CASSLQGPGANVLTF.

This clone was observed once. This chain connects TRBV9 to TRBJ1-1, with 10 bases lining up with TRBD1. The CDR3 length is 18 residues. With 3 bases clipped from V and 0 bases from J, the junction kept 11 bases outside the gene matches. Germline-derived CDR1 and CDR2 are SGDLS and YYNGEE. CDR3 region: CASSDRDRGPRMNTEAFF. The CDR3 nucleotides are TGTGCCAGCAGCGACCGGGACAGGGGACCGAGAATGAACACTGAAGCTTTCTTT. The full variable domain, its missing parts supplied by reference TRBV9 and TRBJ1-1, is DSGVTQTPKHLITATGQRVTLRCSPRSGDLSVYWYQQSLDQGLQFLIQYYNGEERAKGNILERFSAQQFPDLHSELNLSSLELGDSALYFCASSDRDRGPRMNTEAFFGQGTRLTVV.

The rearrangement uses TRBV18 and TRBJ2-1; the match to TRBD2 covers 8 bases. Trimming removed 1 base from V and 7 bases from J; junction bases left unmatched: 12. Germline values: CDR1 KGHSH, CDR2 LQKENI. The CDR3 spans 17 residues. The CDR3 DNA follows: TGTGCCAGCTCACCACTCCCTCCCCAGCGGGAGAGGAATGAGCAGTTCTTC. It yields the protein CASSPLPPQRERNEQFF.

The chain uses TRBV7-3 and TRBJ2-3; tentative D call: TRBD2 (7 bases). Germline assignment: CDR1 SGHTA and CDR2 FQGTGA. With 5 bases removed from V and 6 bases from J, the gap between germline ends came to 15 bases. The CDR3 consists of 14 residues. CDR3 in DNA: TGTGCCAGCAGCAACGGGGGGCCCCCGGATACGCAGTATTTT. Protein sequence: CASSNGGPPDTQYF.

The chain is built from TRBV11-2 and TRBJ1-2; 9 bases fit TRBD1. With 6 bases clipped from V and 8 bases from J, the junction kept 13 bases outside the gene matches. This CDR3 is built from 15 residues. Germline values: CDR1 SGHAT, CDR2 FQNNGV. CDR3: CASRRPGQGGIGYTF. The CDR3 nucleotides read TGTGCCAGCAGACGTCCGGGACAGGGAGGAATAGGCTACACCTTC.

This sequence joins TRBV19 and TRBJ1-1, with TRBD1 as a possible D gene (6 bases). This CDR3 comprises 14 residues. The V end lost 3 bases, the J end lost 7 bases, and 15 bases lay between the germline ends. Germline assignment: CDR1 LNHDA and CDR2 SQIVND (reference sequence). Here the CDR3 reads CASSIRGPGGEAFF. The CDR3 DNA reads as TGTGCCAGTAGTATCAGGGGCCCAGGCGGTGAAGCTTTCTTT.

The rearrangement joins TRBV25-1 to TRBJ2-3, with D possibly TRBD2 on 5 matching bases. The CDR3 contains 16 residues. V was clipped by 5 bases and J by 0 bases, with 15 bases between them. Germline-derived CDR1 and CDR2 are MGHDK and SYGVNS. The CDR3 DNA reads TGTGCCAGCAGTCCTAGGACTGGAGCTAGCACAGATACGCAGTATTTT. It is translated as CASSPRTGASTDTQYF.

Details on this clone: Other DNA sequences of this sample code for an identical CDR3. The chain links TRBV28 to TRBJ2-7; the match to TRBD1 covers 8 bases. The ends lost 2 bases at V and 6 bases at J; junction bases unmatched: 9. The germline V gene encodes CDR1 MDHEN and CDR2 SYDVKM. This CDR3 is built from 15 residues. The CDR3 nucleotides read TGTGCCAGCAGTTTAGCGCAGGGGGCGCAAATCGAGCAGTACTTC. Amino acids: CASSLAQGAQIEQYF.

The chain couples TRBV6-5 to TRBJ2-7, with 7 bases aligning to TRBD1. The CDR3 spans 12 residues. V was clipped by 9 bases and J by 3 bases; unmatched bases: 5. CDR1 is MNHEY, CDR2 SVGAGI, per germline. CDR3 loop: CASGDSVYEQYF. CDR3 DNA: TGTGCCAGTGGGGACAGTGTCTACGAGCAGTACTTC.

CDR3 loop: CASSPGTENTEAFF. The CDR3 DNA reads as TGTGCCAGCAGCCCTGGGACAGAGAACACTGAAGCTTTCTTT. The rearrangement uses TRBV2 and TRBJ1-1; TRBD1 matches 7 bases. J gave up 1 base and V 6 bases, and 5 bases lay outside the gene matches. The CDR3 is 14 amino acids. Looked up from germline, CDR1 is SNHLY and CDR2 is FYNNEI.

V gene TRBV7-2 combines with J gene TRBJ2-7, with TRBD1 matching over 9 bases. The V gene end was trimmed by 5 bases and the J gene end by 6 bases; junction bases not matched to a gene: 11. Per germline, CDR1 SGHTA and CDR2 FQGNSA. The CDR3 sequence is 15 residues long. The CDR3 here is CASSPSPTGGSEQYF. Here the CDR3 DNA reads TGTGCCAGCAGCCCTTCCCCGACAGGGGGGAGCGAGCAGTACTTC.

The J gene is TRBJ2-5, the V gene TRBV4-3; a possible D gene is TRBD2 (7 bases). The V gene's germline CDR1 is LGHNA and CDR2 YSLEER. V was trimmed by 0 bases and J by 2 bases, leaving 13 bases between them. The CDR3 sequence is 16 residues long. The CDR3 sequence is CASSQDGGASQETQYF. For the CDR3, the DNA is TGCGCCAGCAGCCAAGATGGGGGGGCTTCACAAGAGACCCAGTACTTC.

This clone was counted a single time. V and J are TRBV9 and TRBJ2-7, with 12 bases fitting TRBD1. Germline CDR1 and CDR2: SGDLS and YYNGEE. The CDR3 runs to 16 residues. The trim removed 0 bases at V and 5 bases at J, leaving 6 bases unmatched. CDR3 protein: CASSVDEGQGAHEQYF. The DNA for the CDR3 is TGTGCCAGCAGCGTAGATGAGGGACAGGGGGCCCACGAGCAGTACTTC.

The chain joins TRBV6-1 to TRBJ1-2, with 8 bases fitting TRBD1. Germline CDR1 reads MNHNS; CDR2 reads SASEGT. The CDR3 extends over 14 amino acids. The junction had 6 bases not matched to a gene; V was cut back by 7 bases and J by 2 bases. CDR3 sequence reads: CASIPRGRNYGYTF. For the CDR3, the DNA is TGTGCCAGCATCCCCAGGGGGCGCAACTATGGCTACACCTTC.

The chain links TRBV7-9 to TRBJ1-1; D unclear. There are 11 residues in the CDR3. Trimming took off 5 bases at V and 5 bases at J, with 6 bases between the two ends. Germline V lookup: CDR1 SEHNR, CDR2 FQNEAQ (reference sequence). The CDR3 coding sequence is TGTGCCAGCAGCCCCGGGACTGAAGCTTTCTTT. Translation: CASSPGTEAFF. The full variable domain, its missing parts supplied by reference TRBV7-9 and TRBJ1-1, is DTGVSQNPRHKITKRGQNVTFRCDPISEHNRLYWYRQTLGQGPEFLTYFQNEAQLEKSRLLSDRFSAERPKGSFSTLEIQRTEQGDSAMYLCASSPGTEAFFGQGTRLTVV.

V is TRBV6-5 and J is TRBJ1-1; 9 bases align to TRBD1. V was clipped by 2 bases and J by 4 bases; unmatched bases: 5. In germline, CDR1 is MNHEY, CDR2 SVGAGI. This CDR3 region has 15 residues. DNA of the CDR3: TGTGCCAGCAGTTACGTGGGACAGGGAGTCACTGAAGCTTTCTTT. This translates into CASSYVGQGVTEAFF.

In this sample, this clone turned up a few times. The chain recombines TRBV11-3 with TRBJ1-6; D might be TRBD1 (6 bases). Trimming pared 5 bases from V and 5 bases from J, leaving 13 bases between. CDR3 length: 15 residues. Germline V lookup: CDR1 SGHNT, CDR2 YENEEA. CDR3 in DNA: TGTGCCAGCAGCCACAGGGTGGTTGATAATTCACCCCTCCACTTT. Protein product: CASSHRVVDNSPLHF.

The chain links TRBV5-6 to TRBJ2-1; D not resolved. CDR3 length equals 17 residues. Trimming removed 0 bases from V and 0 bases from J, with 13 bases in between. CDR1 is SGHDT and CDR2 is YYEEEE in the germline V gene. CDR3 residues: CASSLVGSLSSYNEQFF. For the CDR3, the DNA is TGTGCCAGCAGCTTGGTGGGCTCCCTAAGCTCCTACAATGAGCAGTTCTTC.

In this sample, this clone turned up a few times. The chain recombines TRBV29-1 with TRBJ2-1; TRBD2 matches at 11 bases. The CDR3 is 14 residues long. Germline CDR1 SQVTM, CDR2 ANQGSEA. V shed 6 bases and J 2 bases; nucleotides not matched to a gene: 3. This CDR3 is CSVGTSGPYNEQFF. CDR3 DNA: TGCAGCGTCGGGACTAGCGGTCCCTACAATGAGCAGTTCTTC.

The chain links TRBV18 to TRBJ1-4; tentative D call: TRBD1 (6 bases). Trimming took off 2 bases at V and 7 bases at J, with 8 bases between the two ends. Looked up from germline, CDR1 is KGHSH and CDR2 is LQKENI. This CDR3 is 13 amino acids long. CDR3 sequence (DNA): TGTGCCAGCTCACCAGGGGGCGGTGAAAAACTGTTTTTT. Amino acid sequence: CASSPGGGEKLFF.

This chain connects TRBV18 to TRBJ2-3; 9 bases fit TRBD2. The trim removed 3 bases at V and 1 base at J, leaving 8 bases unmatched. This CDR3 is built from 17 residues. Germline-derived CDR1 and CDR2 are KGHSH and LQKENI. DNA of the CDR3: TGTGCCAGCTCACCGCGGCCACTAGCGGGTCGCACAGATACGCAGTATTTT. Amino acid sequence: CASSPRPLAGRTDTQYF.

The chain has TRBV7-2 and TRBJ2-3; D remains ambiguous. There are 15 residues in the CDR3. Per the germline V gene, CDR1 is SGHTA and CDR2 is FQGNSA. The germline V and J ends were trimmed by 4 bases and 5 bases, with 16 bases remaining between them. CDR3 sequence (DNA): TGTGCCAGCAGCTCTGAGCACTATATCCGAGATACGCAGTATTTT. Translated, it gives CASSSEHYIRDTQYF.

Note on this clone: Relative to the germline gene, one junction end is altered; a read error may explain this. The J gene is TRBJ1-2, the V gene TRBV2; D not resolved. This CDR3 region has 11 residues. Germline V gives CDR1 SNHLY, CDR2 FYNNEI. CDR3 in DNA: TGTGCCAGCAGTGAAGATCCCCGCGCTTCCTTC. This sequence encodes CASSEDPRASF.

This sequence joins TRBV12-1 and TRBJ1-5; TRBD1 is taken as the D call from the table, unchecked against the DNA. TRBV12-1 is a listed pseudogene. The CDR3 has 11 residues. The DNA of the CDR3 is TGTGCCAGCCCAGGGGTACAGCCCCAGCATTTT. It encodes CASPGVQPQHF.

The genes are TRBV5-6 and TRBJ1-2, with D possibly being TRBD1 (6 bases). The CDR3 consists of 12 residues. Looked up from germline, CDR1 is SGHDT and CDR2 is YYEEEE. The V end lost 10 bases, the J end lost 8 bases, and 18 bases lay between the germline ends. CDR3 bases: TGTGCCGCGGGGGCAGGTGCGGGCGGCTACACCTTC. It is translated as CAAGAGAGGYTF.

V is TRBV29-1 and J is TRBJ2-5; 7 bases fit TRBD1. V lost 5 bases and J lost 2; bases outside the gene matches: 5. The CDR3 spans 13 residues. From germline, CDR1 is SQVTM and CDR2 ANQGSEA. CDR3 loop: CSVRGTVQETQYF. For the CDR3, the DNA is TGCAGCGTTCGAGGGACAGTACAAGAGACCCAGTACTTC.

The chain couples TRBV9 to TRBJ2-2; maybe TRBD2 (6 bases). Deletions cut 4 bases from V and 5 bases from J, with 15 bases between. There are 15 residues in the CDR3. Germline V gene lookup returns CDR1 SGDLS and CDR2 YYNGEE. The CDR3 region is CASSPRRAGTGELFF. The CDR3 DNA sequence: TGTGCCAGCAGCCCCCGGAGGGCCGGGACCGGGGAGCTGTTTTTT.

The chain employs TRBV30 and TRBJ1-4, with D maybe TRBD1 (5 bases). CDR3 length equals 14 residues. Trimming left V 0 bases short and J 7 bases short, with 12 bases between. Germline V gene lookup returns CDR1 GTSNPN and CDR2 SVGIG (reference sequence). CDR3 sequence (DNA): TGTGCCTGGAGTGTGGACGGGAGGGGTGAAAAACTGTTTTTT. It specifies CAWSVDGRGEKLFF.

The gene calls are TRBV5-1 and TRBJ1-5, with D tentatively TRBD1 (5 bases). V gave up 4 bases and J gave up 7 bases, with 12 bases separating them. Germline loops: CDR1 SGHRS, CDR2 YFSETQ. This CDR3 region has 13 residues. The CDR3 reads CASSLRVGQPQHF. CDR3 in DNA: TGCGCCAGCAGCCTCAGGGTAGGCCAGCCCCAGCATTTT.

The V gene is TRBV25-1, the J gene TRBJ2-7; 9 nucleotides align to TRBD1. The V gene end was trimmed by 5 bases and the J gene end by 7 bases; junction bases not matched to a gene: 15. The CDR3 totals 16 residues. CDR1 is MGHDK, CDR2 SYGVNS, per germline. The CDR3 reads CASSQPWTGELQEQYF. Here the CDR3 DNA reads TGTGCCAGCAGTCAACCCTGGACAGGGGAGTTGCAAGAGCAGTACTTC.

This clone has more than one count but fewer than ten. This chain connects TRBV30 to TRBJ1-1; D gene uncertain. The CDR3 consists of 13 residues. CDR1 and CDR2 from the germline V gene are GTSNPN and SVGIG (reference sequence). V lost 7 bases and J 1 base, leaving 13 bases between the germline ends. The CDR3 DNA is TGTGCCTATACCCCACGGGGGAACACTGAAGCTTTCTTT. Protein sequence: CAYTPRGNTEAFF.